This T cell receptor (beta chain) was found in a study of molecular identifiers for immune sequencing clone quantification. Study findings and constraints: Clones exceeding 20 RNA copies carried over 97% of effector molecules but under 1% of naive-cell molecules.

Comment on this clonotype: Its antigen is not identified. This could be a read error, since a much larger clone is one nucleotide away.

TCRdb itself ran the PCR reads through MiXCR, one entry per CDR3 protein. The table shows about 640,000 distinct CDR3 sequences, with around 20% occurring only once. The CDR3 covers 15 residues. The V end lost 2 bases, the J end lost 6 bases, and 17 bases lay between the germline ends. Germline V lookup: CDR1 SGHTA, CDR2 FQGNSA. Using a CD8+CD4-CCR7+CD45RA+ phenotype, naive CD8 T cells were sorted. The chain couples TRBV7-2 to TRBJ2-7, with a possible D match to TRBD2 (6 bases). The sequenced sample was naive CD8+ T cells from blood, with Jurkat cell RNA spiked in. Sample subset: FACS-sorted CD8+CD4-CCR7+CD45RA+ naive T cells. This receptor was identified in a human donor in good health. Some libraries in this study had Jurkat cell RNA spiked in. CDR3 coding DNA: TGTGCCAGCAGCTTAATCGGGACTCCACCTGGCGAGCAGTACTTC. Encoded protein: CASSLIGTPPGEQYF.